The 4 T cell receptor gamma chains listed next were all sequenced from one sample in a study of Vδ1+ human thymocytes. Notes on the study in general: In the thymus, TRG and TRD repertoires looked highly polyclonal with Gaussian CDR3 lengths.

For these TCRs, the target antigens are not known. Extracted RNA was reverse transcribed into cDNA. Multiplex PCR used pooled V-gene forward primers and a constant-region reverse primer to amplify CDR3s. TCRdb re-called the multiplex PCR reads through CATT. The sample contains 9,000 or so gamma-chain clones, 56% of which appear only once. Sequenced material: Vdelta1+ gamma-delta thymocytes from the thymus. Subset reported: FACS-sorted CD3+ TCRalphabeta- TCRVdelta1+ TCRVdelta2- thymocytes. The receptors come from a girl less than two years old who had congenital heart surgery.

This clone has only one observation. A much larger clone differs by one base, so this may be a read error. This chain joins TRGV2 and TRGJ1 or TRGJ2. Germline matching of the DNA provided the J gene here, since TCRdb leaves it blank. This CDR3 has 11 residues. CDR1 is EGSNGY, CDR2 YDSYNSKV, per germline. The CDR3 is CATWGGPKKLF. The CDR3 DNA reads as TGTGCCACCTGGGGCGGGCCTAAGAAACTCTTT.

With respect to this clone: Other nucleotide sequences from this sample produce the same CDR3. The chain combines TRGV2 with TRGJ1 or TRGJ2. TCRdb carries no J gene annotation; the J gene was assigned here by matching the DNA with germline. CDR1 and CDR2 (germline): EGSNGY, YDSYNSKV. J was trimmed by 3 bases and V by 0 bases; bases with no gene match: 5. The CDR3 sequence is 14 residues long. CDR3 nucleotides: TGTGCCACCTGGGACGGGCCCTTTTATTATAAGAAACTCTTT. Amino acid sequence: CATWDGPFYYKKLF.

Concerning this clone itself: This may stem from a read error, because a much larger clone lies one nucleotide away. The V gene is TRGV8, the J gene TRGJP2. The J gene, absent from TCRdb, was called here by matching the DNA to germline. Germline loops: CDR1 VENAVY, CDR2 YDSYNSRV. Trimming took 3 bases from V and 3 from J; bases not matched to a gene: 1. CDR3 length: 13 amino acids. CDR3 region: CATWDRSDWIKTF. In DNA, the CDR3 is TGTGCCACCTGGGATCGTAGTGATTGGATCAAGACGTTT.

This chain joins TRGV3 and TRGJ1 or TRGJ2. The J gene is not listed in TCRdb, so it was assigned here from a DNA match to germline. The CDR3 is 13 residues long. Germline assignment: CDR1 VTNTFY and CDR2 YDVSTARD (reference sequence). V was clipped by 0 bases and J by 12 bases; unmatched bases: 11. DNA of the CDR3: TGTGCCACCTGGGACAGGCTTTCTGCTGGGAAACTCTTT. It translates to CATWDRLSAGKLF.